The clone carrying this T cell receptor (beta chain) was seen only a few times. The germline V gene has CDR1 MNHNS and CDR2 SASEGT. The V and J ends lost 6 bases and 3 bases, in that order; junction bases with no gene match: 11. The CDR3 is 17 residues long. Time point denoted: persistent/refractory GD, antithyroid drugs over 5 years with positive TRAb. Scientists built the TCR library using RNA that was extracted from PBMCs. These data originate in a study of regulatory T cells in long-lasting Graves disease. Construction of the TCR beta libraries employed iRepertoire HTBI primers in conjunction with Arm-PCR of CDR3 regions. TCRdb analysed the multiplex PCR reads with MiXCR anew, one entry per CDR3 protein. The data contain about 470,000 distinct CDR3 sequences, less than 25% of them seen just once; the ten biggest clones take up over 7.5%.

The V gene is TRBV6-1, the J gene TRBJ2-2, with TRBD1 identical over 9 bases. This specimen consisted of peripheral blood mononuclear cells (PBMCs), obtained when the disease was refractory, from a patient treated with antithyroid drugs. The sequence derives from a female donor with Graves disease. The CDR3 spells CASSGTGLPFDTGELFF. The CDR3, as DNA: TGTGCCAGCAGCGGGACAGGGTTGCCTTTCGACACCGGGGAGCTGTTTTTT.